This TCR beta chain was recorded in a study of human T cells and chemical hapten exposure (dated by TCRdb to about 2021). Regarding the research as a whole: For sensitization, 2% DPC in acetone was applied to a 2 cm by 2 cm area of upper inner arm skin. Patients additionally received weekly therapeutic DPC doses to the scalp throughout the approximately 24-week study period. Patch testing on the upper back used Finn chambers containing 0.01% DPC, with scoring done after 6 days according to International Contact Dermatitis Research Group standards. Most of the patients in the cohort were female, and the cohort covered alopecia areata with under or over 50% scalp involvement, alopecia totalis and alopecia universalis. Libraries were pooled for sequencing, and variation in per-sample TCR yields was attributed mainly to small differences in library volumes within the pool. The study tracked peripheral blood TCR repertoire changes in vivo during primary and secondary sensitization to the hapten diphenylcyclopropenone (DPC) in alopecia patients. Blood was sampled from patients pre-sensitization (week 0) and at 2, 6 and about 24 weeks after DPC sensitization. Under 30 alopecia patients gave blood for TCR sequencing at one to four time points (pre-sensitization, 2, 6 and 24 weeks).

This specimen's time point label, interpreted: patch test 3, about 24 weeks after DPC sensitization. Reading the label with the study, this specimen's treatment or condition is: therapeutic diphenylcyclopropenone sensitization with weekly scalp DPC. At every patch-test visit, the blood draw took place before the patch test was put on. Eligible patients were aged 18 to 70, diagnosed with alopecia, deemed suitable for DPC therapy, and excluded if pregnant. Total RNA was extracted from unfractionated whole blood collected in Tempus Blood RNA tubes. In regard to this clonotype: It lacks a known antigen. Base qualities are not recorded, but no much larger clone differs from it by a single base.

The library was made by RACE. For sequencing, a NextSeq 500 was employed. During library preparation, unique molecular identifiers were attached to individual cDNA molecules so that TCRs could be counted in a quantitative, reproducible way. Each blood RNA sample was used to sequence both TCR alpha and TCR beta chains. The authors' analysis ran thus. Samples had a median of roughly 99,000 TCRs, with a range from 23,224 to 690,600. V, J and CDR3 annotation of the TCR reads was performed with the Decombinator software suite. For the PS versus PT1 abundance plots, all samples were subsampled to the same number of TCRs (28,000). TCRs were defined as expanded if absent before sensitization and observed at least eight times at the 2-week time point. TCRdb took the public reads, trimmed them with fastp at Q25, ran MiXCR for clone calling and kept in-frame beta chains. Under each unique CDR3 protein, matching rows form one entry showing the most common genes and DNA. TCRdb's processing, not the authors', yielded these V and J calls. The sample profile shows more than 95,000 distinct CDR3 sequences; roughly a quarter of them were found once. Together, the top ten hold under 13% of the sample.

From the cysteine through the phenylalanine, the CDR3 covers 14 amino acids. Only CDR3 DNA is held: 42 bases, read in frame from base 1. CDR1 MDHEN and CDR2 SYDVKM are derived from the germline V gene. Trimming takes 3 bases off V and 4 bases off J; junction bases not matched to a gene: 6. Overall study results and their limits: Repeated subsampling changed both the strength of the expansion versus patch-test correlation and the threshold at which the correlation became significant. A positive correlation was found between the number of PT1 expanded TCRs and patch test score, with significance reached at thresholds 8, 16 and 32 but not 4. Because every patient had alopecia, a presumed autoimmune disease, the patients' immune response might differ from that of healthy individuals. No change with DPC sensitization was found in the number of TCRs above 1 in 1000 frequency, and no evidence of global repertoire structure alterations was found. Compared with pre-sensitization or healthy control sets, expanded TCRs formed significantly more large CDR3 similarity clusters, which is consistent with antigen-driven responses.

This receptor was taken from a man between 35 and 55 years old with alopecia areata. Some clones in this sample may be carry-over from other donors' samples. In this chain, TRBV28 is recombined with TRBJ2-7; TRBD1 aligns with 7 central bases. Sequenced material: whole blood, taken in connection with sensitization to the hapten diphenylcyclopropenone (DPC). The sequence in DNA is TGTGCCAGCAGTTTTCTTGACAGGGCATACGAGCAGTACTTC. Translated, it reads CASSFLDRAYEQYF. Extended through the reference TRBV28 and TRBJ2-7 proteins, this CDR3 yields the full variable domain: DVKVTQSSRYLVKRTGEKVFLECVQDMDHENMFWYRQDPGLGLRLIYFSYDVKMKEKGDIPEGYSVSREKKERFSLILESASTNQTSMYLCASSFLDRAYEQYFGPGTRLTVT.